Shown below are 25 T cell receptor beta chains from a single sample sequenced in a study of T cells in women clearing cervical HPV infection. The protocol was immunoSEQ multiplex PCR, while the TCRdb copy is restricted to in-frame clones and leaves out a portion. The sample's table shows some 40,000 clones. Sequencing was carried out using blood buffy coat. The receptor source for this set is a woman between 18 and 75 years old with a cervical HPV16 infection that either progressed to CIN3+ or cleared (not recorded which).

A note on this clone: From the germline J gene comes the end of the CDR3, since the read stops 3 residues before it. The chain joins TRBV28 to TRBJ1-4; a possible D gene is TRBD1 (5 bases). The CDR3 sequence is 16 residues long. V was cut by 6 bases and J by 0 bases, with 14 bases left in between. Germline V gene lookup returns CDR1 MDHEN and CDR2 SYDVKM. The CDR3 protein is CASSLGGGTTNEKLFF. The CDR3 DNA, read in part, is TGTGCCAGCAGCCTTGGGGGGGGGACAACTAATGAAAAA.

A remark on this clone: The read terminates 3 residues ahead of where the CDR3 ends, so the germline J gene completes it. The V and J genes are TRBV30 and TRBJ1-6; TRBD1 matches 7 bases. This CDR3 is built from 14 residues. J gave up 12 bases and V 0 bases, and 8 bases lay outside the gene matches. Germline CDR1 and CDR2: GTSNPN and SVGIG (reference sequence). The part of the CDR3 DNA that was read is TGTGCCTGGAGTGTACTCACAGGGGAGGGACCC. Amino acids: CAWSVLTGEGP. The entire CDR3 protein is CAWSVLTGEGPLHF.

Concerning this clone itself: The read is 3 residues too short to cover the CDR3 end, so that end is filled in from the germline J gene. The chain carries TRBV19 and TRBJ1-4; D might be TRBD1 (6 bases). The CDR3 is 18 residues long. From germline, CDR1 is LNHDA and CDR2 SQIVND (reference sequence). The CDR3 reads CASSIFRAAGAGANVLFF. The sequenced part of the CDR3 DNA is TGTGCCAGTAGTATATTTCGGGCTGCGGGGGCTGGGGCCAACGTA.

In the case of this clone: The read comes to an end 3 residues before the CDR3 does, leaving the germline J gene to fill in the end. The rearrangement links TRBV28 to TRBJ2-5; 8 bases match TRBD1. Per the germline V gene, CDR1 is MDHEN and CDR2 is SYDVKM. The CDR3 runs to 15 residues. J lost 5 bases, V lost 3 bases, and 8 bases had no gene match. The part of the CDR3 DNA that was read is TGTGCCAGCAGTTTCTCCTCAGGGGGCCAGGAGACC. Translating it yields CASSFSSGGQET. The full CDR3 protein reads CASSFSSGGQETQYF.

CDR3 DNA, as far as it was read: TGTGCCAGCAGCTTGATGACAACGATGAACACTGAA. As protein: CASSLMTTMNTE. In full, the CDR3 reads CASSLMTTMNTEAFF. This chain joins TRBV5-5 and TRBJ1-1; D gene unclear. The read ends 3 residues shy of where the CDR3 ends; the end is completed using the germline J gene. This CDR3 region has 15 residues. The germline V and J ends were trimmed by 1 base and 0 bases, with 10 bases remaining between them. From germline, CDR1 is SGHKS and CDR2 YYEKEE (reference sequence).

CDR3 DNA, as far as it was read: TGTGCCAGCAGTTTTGGGGCCATGAACACTGAA. Its translation is CASSFGAMNTE. The entire CDR3 is CASSFGAMNTEAFF. The V call is TRBV28, the J call TRBJ1-1; perhaps TRBD1 as D (5 bases). The read stops 3 residues short of the end of the CDR3; the missing end is completed from the germline J gene. The CDR3 has 14 amino acids. V lost 3 bases, J lost 0 bases, and 8 bases lay in between. Germline V gene lookup returns CDR1 MDHEN and CDR2 SYDVKM. The full variable domain, with the rest looked up from reference TRBV28 and TRBJ1-1, is DVKVTQSSRYLVKRTGEKVFLECVQDMDHENMFWYRQDPGLGLRLIYFSYDVKMKEKGDIPEGYSVSREKKERFSLILESASTNQTSMYLCASSFGAMNTEAFFGQGTRLTVV.

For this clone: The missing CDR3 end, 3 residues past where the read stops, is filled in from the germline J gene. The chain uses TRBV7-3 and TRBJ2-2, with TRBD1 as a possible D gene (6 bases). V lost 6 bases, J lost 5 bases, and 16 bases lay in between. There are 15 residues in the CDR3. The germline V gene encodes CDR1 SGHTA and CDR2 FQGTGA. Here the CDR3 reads CASRPGDPVTGELFF. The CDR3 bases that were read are TGTGCCAGCAGGCCAGGGGACCCCGTTACCGGGGAG.

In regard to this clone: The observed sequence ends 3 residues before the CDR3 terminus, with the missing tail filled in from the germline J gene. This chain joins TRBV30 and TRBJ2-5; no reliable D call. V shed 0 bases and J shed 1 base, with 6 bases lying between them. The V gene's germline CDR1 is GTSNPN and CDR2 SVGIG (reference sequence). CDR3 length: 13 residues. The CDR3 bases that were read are TGTGCCTGGAGTGTACAGTTCCAAGAGACC. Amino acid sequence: CAWSVQFQET. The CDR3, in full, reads CAWSVQFQETQYF.

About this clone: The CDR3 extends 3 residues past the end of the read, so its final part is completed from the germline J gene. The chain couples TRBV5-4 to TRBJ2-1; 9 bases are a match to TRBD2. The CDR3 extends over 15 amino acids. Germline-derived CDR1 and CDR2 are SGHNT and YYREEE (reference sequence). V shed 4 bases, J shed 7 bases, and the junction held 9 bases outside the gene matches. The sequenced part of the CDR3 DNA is TGTGCCAGCAGCCCGTCGGCGGGAGGGTGGAATGAG. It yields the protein CASSPSAGGWNE. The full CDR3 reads CASSPSAGGWNEQFF.

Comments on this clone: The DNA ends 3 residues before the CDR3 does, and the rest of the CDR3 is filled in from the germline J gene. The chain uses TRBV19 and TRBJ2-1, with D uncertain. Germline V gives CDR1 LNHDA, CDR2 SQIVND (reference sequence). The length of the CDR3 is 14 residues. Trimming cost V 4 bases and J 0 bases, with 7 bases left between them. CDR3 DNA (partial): TGTGCCAGTAGTAGCGGAACCTCCTACAATGAG. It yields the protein CASSSGTSYNE. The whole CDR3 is CASSSGTSYNEQFF.

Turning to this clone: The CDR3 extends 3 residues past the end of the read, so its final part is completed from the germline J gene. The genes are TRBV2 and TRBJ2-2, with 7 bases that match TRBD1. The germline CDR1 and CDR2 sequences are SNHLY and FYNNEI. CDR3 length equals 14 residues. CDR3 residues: CASRTGVGNSPLFF. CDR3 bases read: TGTGCCAGCCGAACAGGGGTGGGTAATTCACCG.

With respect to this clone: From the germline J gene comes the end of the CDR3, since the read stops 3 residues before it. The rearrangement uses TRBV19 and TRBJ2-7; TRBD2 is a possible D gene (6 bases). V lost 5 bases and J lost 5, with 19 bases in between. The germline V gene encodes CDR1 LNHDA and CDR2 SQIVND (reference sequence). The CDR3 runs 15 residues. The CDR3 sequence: CASSVRLGLEHEQYF. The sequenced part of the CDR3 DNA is TGTGCCAGTAGTGTACGACTAGGGCTCGAACACGAG.

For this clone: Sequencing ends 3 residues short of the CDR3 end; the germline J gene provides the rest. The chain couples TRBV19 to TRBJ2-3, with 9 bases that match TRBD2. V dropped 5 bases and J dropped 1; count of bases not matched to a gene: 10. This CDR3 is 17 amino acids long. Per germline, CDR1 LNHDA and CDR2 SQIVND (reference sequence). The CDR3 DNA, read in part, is TGTGCCAGTAGTTCCGGAGGACTAGCGAGAGGCACAGATACG. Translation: CASSSGGLARGTDT. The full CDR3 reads CASSSGGLARGTDTQYF.

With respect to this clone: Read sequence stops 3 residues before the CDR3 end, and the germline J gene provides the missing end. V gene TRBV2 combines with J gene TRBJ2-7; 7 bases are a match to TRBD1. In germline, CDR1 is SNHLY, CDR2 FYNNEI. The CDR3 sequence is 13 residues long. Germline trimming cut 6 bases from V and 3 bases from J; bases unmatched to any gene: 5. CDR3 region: CASRRDSIYEQYF. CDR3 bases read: TGTGCCAGCAGAAGGGACAGTATCTACGAG.

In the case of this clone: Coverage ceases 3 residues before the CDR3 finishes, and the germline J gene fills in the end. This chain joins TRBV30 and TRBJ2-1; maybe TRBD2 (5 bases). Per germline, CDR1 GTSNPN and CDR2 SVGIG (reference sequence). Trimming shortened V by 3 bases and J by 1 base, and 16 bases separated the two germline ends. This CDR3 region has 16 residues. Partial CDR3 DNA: TGTGCCTGGAGCCCGATCGCGGGCCAATCCTACAATGAG. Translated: CAWSPIAGQSYNE. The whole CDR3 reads CAWSPIAGQSYNEQFF.

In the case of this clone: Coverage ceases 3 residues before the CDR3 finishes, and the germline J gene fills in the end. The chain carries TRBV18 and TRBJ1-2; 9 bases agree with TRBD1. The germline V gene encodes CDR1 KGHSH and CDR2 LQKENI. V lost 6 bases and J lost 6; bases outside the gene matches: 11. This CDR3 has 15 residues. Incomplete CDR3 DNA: TGTGCCAGCTCTCGTTCGAGGACAGGGGATGATGGC. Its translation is CASSRSRTGDDG. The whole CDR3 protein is CASSRSRTGDDGYTF.

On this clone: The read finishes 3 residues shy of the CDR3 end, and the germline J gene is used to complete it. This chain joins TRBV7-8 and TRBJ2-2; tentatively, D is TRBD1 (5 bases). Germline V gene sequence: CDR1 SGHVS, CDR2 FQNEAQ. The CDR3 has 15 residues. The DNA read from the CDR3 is TGTGCCAGCAGCTCCACTGGCTCTGGGGCCAACGTG. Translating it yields CASSSTGSGANV. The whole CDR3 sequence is CASSSTGSGANVLFF.

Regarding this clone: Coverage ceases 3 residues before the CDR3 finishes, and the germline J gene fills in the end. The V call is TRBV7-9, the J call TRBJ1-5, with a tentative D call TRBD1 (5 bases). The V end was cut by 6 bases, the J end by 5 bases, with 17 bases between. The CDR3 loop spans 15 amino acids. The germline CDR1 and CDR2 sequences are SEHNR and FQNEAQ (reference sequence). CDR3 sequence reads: CASRPAGTDDQPQHF. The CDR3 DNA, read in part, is TGTGCCAGCAGGCCCGCAGGGACTGATGATCAGCCC.

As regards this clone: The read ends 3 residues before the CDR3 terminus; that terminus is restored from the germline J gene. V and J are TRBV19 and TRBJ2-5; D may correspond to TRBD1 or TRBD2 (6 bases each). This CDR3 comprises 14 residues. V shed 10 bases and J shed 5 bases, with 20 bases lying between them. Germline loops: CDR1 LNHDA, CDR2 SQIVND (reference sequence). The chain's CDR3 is CATAPRRGMETQYF. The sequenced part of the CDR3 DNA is TGTGCCACCGCCCCGCGGAGGGGGATGGAGACC.

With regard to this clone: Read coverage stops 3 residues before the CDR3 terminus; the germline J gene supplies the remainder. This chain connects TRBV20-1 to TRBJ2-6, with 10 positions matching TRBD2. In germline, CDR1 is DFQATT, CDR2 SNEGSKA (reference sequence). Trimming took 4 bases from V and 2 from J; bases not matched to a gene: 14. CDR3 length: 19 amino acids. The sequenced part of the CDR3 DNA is TGCAGTGCTACCCCTGGGGCCCTAGCGGGAGCTGCTGGGGCCAACGTC. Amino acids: CSATPGALAGAAGANV. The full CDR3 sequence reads CSATPGALAGAAGANVLTF.

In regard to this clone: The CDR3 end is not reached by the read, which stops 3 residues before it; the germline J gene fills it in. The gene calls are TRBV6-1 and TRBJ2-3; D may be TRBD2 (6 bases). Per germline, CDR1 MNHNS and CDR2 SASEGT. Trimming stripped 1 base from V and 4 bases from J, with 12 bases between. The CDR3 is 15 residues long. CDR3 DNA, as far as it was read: TGTGCCAGCAGTGAAGTGCAGGGAGGCGCAGATACG. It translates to CASSEVQGGADT. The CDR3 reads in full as CASSEVQGGADTQYF.

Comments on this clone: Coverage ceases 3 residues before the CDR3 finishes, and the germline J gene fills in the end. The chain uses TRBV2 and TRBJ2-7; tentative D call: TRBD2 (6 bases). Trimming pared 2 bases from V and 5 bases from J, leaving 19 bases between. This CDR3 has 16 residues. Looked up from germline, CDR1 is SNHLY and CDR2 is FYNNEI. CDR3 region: CASSEFRAGTSDEQYF. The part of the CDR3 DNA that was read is TGTGCCAGCAGTGAATTCCGAGCGGGCACTTCCGACGAG.

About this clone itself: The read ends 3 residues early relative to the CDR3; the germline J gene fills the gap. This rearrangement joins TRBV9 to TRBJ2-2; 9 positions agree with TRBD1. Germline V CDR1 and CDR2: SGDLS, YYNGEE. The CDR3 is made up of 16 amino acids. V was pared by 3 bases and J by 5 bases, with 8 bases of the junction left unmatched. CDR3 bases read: TGTGCCAGCAGCGGACTAGGGACAGGGCGGACCGGGGAG. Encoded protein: CASSGLGTGRTGE. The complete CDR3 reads CASSGLGTGRTGELFF.

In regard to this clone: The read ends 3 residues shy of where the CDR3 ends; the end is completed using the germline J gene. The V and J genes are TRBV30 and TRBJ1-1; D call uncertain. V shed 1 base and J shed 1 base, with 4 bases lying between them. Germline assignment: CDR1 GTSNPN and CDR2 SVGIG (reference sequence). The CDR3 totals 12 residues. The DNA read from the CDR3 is TGTGCCTGGAGTGCCCAGAACACTGAA. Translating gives CAWSAQNTE. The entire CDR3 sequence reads CAWSAQNTEAFF.

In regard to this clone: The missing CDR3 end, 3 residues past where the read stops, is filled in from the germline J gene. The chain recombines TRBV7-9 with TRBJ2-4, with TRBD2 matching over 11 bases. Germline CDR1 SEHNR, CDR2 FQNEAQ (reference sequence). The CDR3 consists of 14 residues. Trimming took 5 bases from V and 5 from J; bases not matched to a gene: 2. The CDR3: CASSPGLAENIQYF. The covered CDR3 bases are TGTGCCAGCAGCCCGGGACTAGCGGAAAACATT. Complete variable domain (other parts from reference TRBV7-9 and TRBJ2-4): DTGVSQNPRHKITKRGQNVTFRCDPISEHNRLYWYRQTLGQGPEFLTYFQNEAQLEKSRLLSDRFSAERPKGSFSTLEIQRTEQGDSAMYLCASSPGLAENIQYFGAGTRLSVL.